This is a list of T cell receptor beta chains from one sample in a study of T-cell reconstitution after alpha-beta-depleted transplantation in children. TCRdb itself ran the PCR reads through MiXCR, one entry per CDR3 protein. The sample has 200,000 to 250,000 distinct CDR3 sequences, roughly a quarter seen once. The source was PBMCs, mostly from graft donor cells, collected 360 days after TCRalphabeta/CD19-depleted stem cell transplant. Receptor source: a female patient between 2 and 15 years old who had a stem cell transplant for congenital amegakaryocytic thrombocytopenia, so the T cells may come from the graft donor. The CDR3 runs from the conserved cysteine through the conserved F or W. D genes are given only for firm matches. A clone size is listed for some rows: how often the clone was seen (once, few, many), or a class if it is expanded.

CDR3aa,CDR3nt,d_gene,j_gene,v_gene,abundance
CATSDLGTQYF,TGTGCCACCAGTGATTTGGGGACCCAGTACTTC,NA,TRBJ2-5,TRBV24-1,few
CASSLVLAGNEQFF,TGCGCCAGCAGCTTGGTACTGGCGGGGAATGAGCAGTTCTTC,NA,TRBJ2-1,TRBV5-1,many
CSARSTGDTDTQYF,TGCAGTGCTAGAAGCACAGGGGACACAGATACGCAGTATTTT,TRBD1,TRBJ2-3,TRBV20-1,few
CATSEPGEQGVDTQYF,TGTGCCACCAGCGAACCAGGAGAACAGGGGGTTGATACGCAGTATTTT,TRBD1,TRBJ2-3,TRBV24-1,NA
CSVRPRVGDPGYTF,TGCAGCGTTAGGCCCAGGGTCGGGGATCCTGGCTACACCTTC,NA,TRBJ1-2,TRBV29-1,few
CASSLRSSGNTIYF,TGTGCCAGCAGCTTAAGGTCCTCTGGAAACACCATATATTTT,NA,TRBJ1-3,TRBV7-6,few
CATDGTTDYEQYF,TGTGCCACTGACGGGACAACAGACTACGAGCAGTACTTC,NA,TRBJ2-7,TRBV28,few
CARTRDNYGYTF,TGTGCCAGAACCCGGGACAACTATGGCTACACCTTC,NA,TRBJ1-2,TRBV11-3,few
CASSFNHGTGANVLTF,TGTGCCAGCAGTTTCAATCACGGGACTGGGGCCAACGTCCTGACTTTC,NA,TRBJ2-6,TRBV28,few
CASSYGGSSEQYF,TGTGCCAGCAGTTATGGCGGGAGCTCCGAGCAGTACTTC,TRBD2,TRBJ2-7,TRBV6-2/TRBV6-3,NA
CASSSPFGGETQYF,TGTGCCAGCAGCTCGCCGTTCGGGGGAGAGACCCAGTACTTC,NA,TRBJ2-5,TRBV5-5,NA
CASSLFRGTSSYNEQFF,TGTGCCAGCAGCTTGTTCAGAGGGACTAGCTCCTACAATGAGCAGTTCTTC,TRBD2,TRBJ2-1,TRBV5-4,many
CASSSPTGGYGYTF,TGCGCCAGCAGCAGCCCGACAGGGGGCTATGGCTACACCTTC,TRBD1,TRBJ1-2,TRBV5-1,NA
CSAPSQGPGEKLFF,TGCAGTGCCCCTTCACAGGGACCCGGGGAAAAACTGTTTTTT,NA,TRBJ1-4,TRBV20-1,NA
CASSPSDSNQPQHF,TGTGCCAGCAGCCCCAGTGATAGCAATCAGCCCCAGCATTTT,NA,TRBJ1-5,TRBV4-2,NA
CASSRLAGTSNEQFF,TGCGCCAGCAGCCGACTAGCGGGTACTAGCAATGAGCAGTTCTTC,TRBD2,TRBJ2-1,TRBV5-1,few
CSARRRKNLYNEQFF,TGCAGTGCTAGAAGGCGGAAGAACTTATACAATGAGCAGTTCTTC,NA,TRBJ2-1,TRBV20-1,NA
CASSFTAGGGPELFF,TGTGCCAGCAGCTTTACGGCGGGAGGAGGTCCCGAGCTGTTTTTT,TRBD2,TRBJ2-2,TRBV7-2,NA
CASSFRPQGRTF,TGTGCCAGCAGTTTTCGCCCGCAGGGTAGAACCTTC,NA,TRBJ1-2,TRBV28,NA
CASSKAGVTADTQYF,TGTGCCAGCAGTAAAGCGGGGGTCACAGCAGATACGCAGTATTTT,TRBD2,TRBJ2-3,TRBV25-1,few
CASRGQGAADTQYF,TGTGCCAGCAGGGGACAGGGGGCCGCAGATACGCAGTATTTT,TRBD1,TRBJ2-3,TRBV12-3/TRBV12-4,many
CASSPRQIREAFF,TGTGCCAGCAGTCCCCGACAGATCCGTGAAGCTTTCTTT,NA,TRBJ1-1,TRBV12-3/TRBV12-4,NA
CSARRTSGNYEQYF,TGCAGTGCTAGACGGACTAGCGGGAACTACGAGCAGTACTTC,TRBD2,TRBJ2-7,TRBV20-1,NA
CASSKAQLAGGSDEQYF,TGTGCCAGCAGCAAAGCACAGCTAGCGGGGGGTTCAGACGAGCAGTACTTC,NA,TRBJ2-7,TRBV21-1,few
CASSGSLASEQYF,TGTGCCAGCTCTGGGTCCCTTGCGAGTGAGCAGTACTTC,NA,TRBJ2-7,TRBV18,NA
CATSRDRGGNIAFF,TGTGCCACCAGCAGAGATCGGGGGGGGAATATAGCTTTCTTT,NA,TRBJ1-1,TRBV15,NA
CASSYRISSYEQYF,TGTGCCAGCAGTTACCGGATAAGCTCCTACGAGCAGTACTTC,NA,TRBJ2-7,TRBV27,few
CASSDGQSRETQYF,TGTGCCAGCAGCGACGGACAGTCAAGGGAGACCCAGTACTTC,NA,TRBJ2-5,TRBV12-3/TRBV12-4,NA